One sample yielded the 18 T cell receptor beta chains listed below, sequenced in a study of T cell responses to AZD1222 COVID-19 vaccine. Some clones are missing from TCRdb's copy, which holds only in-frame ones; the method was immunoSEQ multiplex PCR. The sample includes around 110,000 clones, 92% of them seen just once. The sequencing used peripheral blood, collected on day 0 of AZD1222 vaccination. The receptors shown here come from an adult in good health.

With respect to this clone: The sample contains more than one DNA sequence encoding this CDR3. In DNA form, the CDR3 reads TGTGCCTGGAGCGTGGGGGGTAGCAATCAGCCCCAGCATTTT. It specifies CAWSVGGSNQPQHF. The chain combines TRBV30 with TRBJ1-5, with D maybe TRBD1 (5 bases). The length of the CDR3 is 14 residues. Trimming pared 3 bases from V and 0 bases from J, leaving 9 bases between. Germline values: CDR1 GTSNPN, CDR2 SVGIG (reference sequence). The whole variable domain, filled in from reference TRBV30 and TRBJ1-5, reads SQTIHQWPATLVQPVGSPLSLECTVEGTSNPNLYWYRQAAGRGLQLLFYSVGIGQISSEVPQNLSASRPQDRQFILSSKKLLLSDSGFYLCAWSVGGSNQPQHFGDGTRLSIL.

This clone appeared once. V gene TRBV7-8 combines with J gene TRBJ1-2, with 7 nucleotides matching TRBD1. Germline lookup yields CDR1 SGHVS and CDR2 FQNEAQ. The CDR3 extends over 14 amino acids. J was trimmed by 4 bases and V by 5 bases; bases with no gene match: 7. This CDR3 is CASSPQQGGYGYTF. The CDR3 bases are TGTGCCAGCAGCCCCCAGCAGGGGGGCTATGGCTACACCTTC.

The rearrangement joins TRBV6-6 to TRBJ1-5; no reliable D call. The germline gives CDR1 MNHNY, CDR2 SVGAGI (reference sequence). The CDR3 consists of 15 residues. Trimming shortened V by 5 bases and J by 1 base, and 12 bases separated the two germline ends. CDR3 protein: CASSPQYDSNQPQHF. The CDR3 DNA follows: TGTGCCAGCAGTCCTCAATATGACAGCAATCAGCCCCAGCATTTT.

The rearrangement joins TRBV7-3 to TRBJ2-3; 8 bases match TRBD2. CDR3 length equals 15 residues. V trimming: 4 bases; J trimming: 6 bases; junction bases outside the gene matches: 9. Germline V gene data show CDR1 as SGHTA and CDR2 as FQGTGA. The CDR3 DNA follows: TGTGCCAGCAGCTCATCCGGACTAGCATCCGATACGCAGTATTTT. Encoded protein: CASSSSGLASDTQYF.

CDR3 sequence: CASSPRDRDNSPLHF. DNA of the CDR3: TGTGCCAGCAGCCCCCGGGACAGGGATAATTCACCCCTCCACTTT. The chain uses TRBV5-6 and TRBJ1-6, with 9 nucleotides matching TRBD1. This CDR3 region has 15 residues. Trimming removed 4 bases from V and 5 bases from J; junction bases left unmatched: 4. Germline V gene sequence: CDR1 SGHDT, CDR2 YYEEEE.

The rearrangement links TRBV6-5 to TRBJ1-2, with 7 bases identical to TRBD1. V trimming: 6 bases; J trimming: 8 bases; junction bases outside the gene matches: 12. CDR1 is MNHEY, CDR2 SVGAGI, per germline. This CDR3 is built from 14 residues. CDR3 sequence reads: CASRITGDQSGYTF. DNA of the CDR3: TGTGCCAGCAGGATTACAGGGGACCAGTCAGGCTACACCTTC.

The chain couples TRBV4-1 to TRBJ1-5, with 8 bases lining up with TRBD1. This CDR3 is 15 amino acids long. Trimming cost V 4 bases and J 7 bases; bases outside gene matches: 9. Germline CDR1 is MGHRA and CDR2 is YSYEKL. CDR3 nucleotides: TGCGCCAGCAGCCGGGTCGACAGGGGTGACCAGCCCCAGCATTTT. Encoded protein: CASSRVDRGDQPQHF.

DNA for the CDR3: TGTGCCTGGAGTGTAGGTCAGGCGAATCAGCCCCAGCATTTT. Translating gives CAWSVGQANQPQHF. The gene calls are TRBV30 and TRBJ1-5; D is unresolved. V gave up 0 bases and J gave up 4 bases, with 10 bases separating them. The length of the CDR3 is 14 residues. Germline-derived CDR1 and CDR2 are GTSNPN and SVGIG (reference sequence).

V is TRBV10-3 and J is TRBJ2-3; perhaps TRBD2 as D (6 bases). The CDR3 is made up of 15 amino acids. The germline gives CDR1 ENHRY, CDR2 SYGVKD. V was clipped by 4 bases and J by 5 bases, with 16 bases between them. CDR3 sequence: CAISGGTPQRDTQYF. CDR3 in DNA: TGTGCCATCAGTGGCGGGACTCCCCAGAGAGATACGCAGTATTTT.

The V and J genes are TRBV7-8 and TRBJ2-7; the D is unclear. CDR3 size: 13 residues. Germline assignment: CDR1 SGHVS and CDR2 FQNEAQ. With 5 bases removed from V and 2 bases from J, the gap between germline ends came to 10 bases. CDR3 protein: CASSPHVAYEQYV. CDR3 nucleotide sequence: TGTGCCAGCAGCCCTCATGTGGCCTACGAGCAGTACGTC.

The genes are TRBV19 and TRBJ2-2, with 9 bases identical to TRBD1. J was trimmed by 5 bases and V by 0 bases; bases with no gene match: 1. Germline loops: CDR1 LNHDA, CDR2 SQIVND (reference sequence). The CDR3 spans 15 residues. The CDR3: CASSIDGTGTGELFF. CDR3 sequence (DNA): TGTGCCAGTAGTATAGATGGGACAGGGACCGGGGAGCTGTTTTTT. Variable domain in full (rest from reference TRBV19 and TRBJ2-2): DGGITQSPKYLFRKEGQNVTLSCEQNLNHDAMYWYRQDPGQGLRLIYYSQIVNDFQKGDIAEGYSVSREKKESFPLTVTSAQKNPTAFYLCASSIDGTGTGELFFGEGSRLTVL.

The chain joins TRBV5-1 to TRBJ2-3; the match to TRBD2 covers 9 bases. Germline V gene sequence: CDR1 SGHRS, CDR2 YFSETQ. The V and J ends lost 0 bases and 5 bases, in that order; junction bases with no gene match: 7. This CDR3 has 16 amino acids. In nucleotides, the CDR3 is TGCGCCAGCAGCTTGGCCGGTAGCGGGAGTGGAGATACGCAGTATTTT. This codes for CASSLAGSGSGDTQYF.

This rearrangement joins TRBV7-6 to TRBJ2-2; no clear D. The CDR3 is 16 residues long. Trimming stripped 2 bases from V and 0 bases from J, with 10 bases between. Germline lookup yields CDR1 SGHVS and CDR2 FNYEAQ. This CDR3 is CASSLSSFANTGELFF. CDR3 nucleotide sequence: TGTGCCAGCAGCTTAAGTTCCTTCGCGAACACCGGGGAGCTGTTTTTT.

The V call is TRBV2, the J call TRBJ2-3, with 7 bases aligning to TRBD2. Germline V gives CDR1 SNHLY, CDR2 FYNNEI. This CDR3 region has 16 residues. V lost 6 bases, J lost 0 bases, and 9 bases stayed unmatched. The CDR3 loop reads CASRQARGVSTDTQYF. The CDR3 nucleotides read TGTGCCAGCAGACAGGCTCGGGGGGTTAGCACAGATACGCAGTATTTT.

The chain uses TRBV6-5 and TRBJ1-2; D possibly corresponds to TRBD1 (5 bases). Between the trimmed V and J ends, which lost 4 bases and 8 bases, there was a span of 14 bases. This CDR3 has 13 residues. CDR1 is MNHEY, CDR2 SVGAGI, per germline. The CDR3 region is CASSSGNRQGYTF. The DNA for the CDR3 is TGTGCCAGCAGTTCGGGGAACAGGCAGGGCTACACCTTC.

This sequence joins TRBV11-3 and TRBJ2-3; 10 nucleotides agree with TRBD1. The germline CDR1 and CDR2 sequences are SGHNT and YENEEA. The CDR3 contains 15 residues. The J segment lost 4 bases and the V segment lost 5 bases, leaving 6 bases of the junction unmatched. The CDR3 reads CASSPRDRGPDTQYF. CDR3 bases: TGTGCCAGCAGCCCCCGGGACAGGGGCCCAGATACGCAGTATTTT.

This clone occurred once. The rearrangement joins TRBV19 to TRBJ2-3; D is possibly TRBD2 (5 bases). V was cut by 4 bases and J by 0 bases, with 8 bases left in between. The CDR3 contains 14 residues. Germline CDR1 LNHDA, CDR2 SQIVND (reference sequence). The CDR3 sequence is CASSTAGSTDTQYF. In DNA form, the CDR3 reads TGTGCCAGTAGTACCGCGGGTAGCACAGATACGCAGTATTTT.

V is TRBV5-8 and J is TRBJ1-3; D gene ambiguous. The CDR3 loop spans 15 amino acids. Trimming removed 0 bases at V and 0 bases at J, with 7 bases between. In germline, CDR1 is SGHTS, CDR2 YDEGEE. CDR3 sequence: CASSLGVSSGNTIYF. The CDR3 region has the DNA TGTGCCAGCAGCTTGGGAGTTAGCTCTGGAAACACCATATATTTT.